The text below deals with one T cell receptor beta chain. The authors' processing: Estimated nucleated cell counts came from reference gene primer amplification. Assay: immunoSEQ multiplex PCR; the TCRdb copy retains only in-frame clones and omits some. Clone size and the V and J calls come from that table; the DNA yielded D and trimming. The sample lists about 100,000 clones; around 81% were seen once. This sample is drawn from a study of blood T cell repertoires in COVID-19. As for the study in general: Samples taken during acute and convalescent COVID-19 were collected in the United States, Italy and Spain. Sources were T cells, B-cell-depleted T cells, or PBMCs; the material itself was cDNA or gDNA.

The CDR3 has 13 residues. Germline CDR1 LNHDA, CDR2 SQIVND (reference sequence). V lost 6 bases and J 2 bases, leaving 10 bases between the germline ends. This TCR came from a man between 50 and 59 years old with active or convalescent COVID-19. The sequenced sample was peripheral blood. The chain recombines TRBV19 with TRBJ1-1, with TRBD1 as a possible D gene (5 bases). The CDR3 here is CASRLDSNTEAFF. The CDR3 nucleotides read TGTGCCAGTAGATTAGACAGCAACACTGAAGCTTTCTTT.